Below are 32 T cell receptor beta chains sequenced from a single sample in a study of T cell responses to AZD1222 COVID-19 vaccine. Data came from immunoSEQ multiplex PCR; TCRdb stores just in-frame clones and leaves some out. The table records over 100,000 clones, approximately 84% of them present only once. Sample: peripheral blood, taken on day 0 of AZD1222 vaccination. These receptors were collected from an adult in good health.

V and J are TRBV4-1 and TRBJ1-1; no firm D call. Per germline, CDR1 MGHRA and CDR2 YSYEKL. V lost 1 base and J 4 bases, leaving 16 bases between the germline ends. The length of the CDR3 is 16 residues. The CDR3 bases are TGCGCCAGCAGCCAAGTCGAACTGGTCTTGGGCACTGAAGCTTTCTTT. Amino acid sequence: CASSQVELVLGTEAFF.

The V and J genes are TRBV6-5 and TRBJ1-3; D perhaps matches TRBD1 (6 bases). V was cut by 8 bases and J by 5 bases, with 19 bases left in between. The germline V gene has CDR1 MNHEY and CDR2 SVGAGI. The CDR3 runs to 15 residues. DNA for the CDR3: TGTGCCAGCTCCCCCTCGGGGGGGCTGCGAAACACCATATATTTT. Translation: CASSPSGGLRNTIYF.

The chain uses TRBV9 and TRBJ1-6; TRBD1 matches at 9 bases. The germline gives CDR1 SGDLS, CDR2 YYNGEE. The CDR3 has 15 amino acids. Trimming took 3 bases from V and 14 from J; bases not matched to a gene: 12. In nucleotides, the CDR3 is TGTGCCAGCAGCGCCGCCGGGACAGGGAGGGCGGCCCTCCACTTT. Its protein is CASSAAGTGRAALHF.

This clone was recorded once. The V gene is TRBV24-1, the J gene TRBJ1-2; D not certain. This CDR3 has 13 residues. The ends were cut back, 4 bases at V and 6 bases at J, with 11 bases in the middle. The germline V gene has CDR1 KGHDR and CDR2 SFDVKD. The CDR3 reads CATSDGRANGYTF. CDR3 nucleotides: TGTGCCACCAGTGACGGACGAGCGAATGGCTACACCTTC.

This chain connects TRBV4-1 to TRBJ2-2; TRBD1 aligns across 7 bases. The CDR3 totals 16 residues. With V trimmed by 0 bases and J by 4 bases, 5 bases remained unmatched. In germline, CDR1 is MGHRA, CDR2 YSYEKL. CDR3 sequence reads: CASSQDRAGGTGELFF. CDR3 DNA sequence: TGCGCCAGCAGCCAAGATCGGGCAGGGGGCACCGGGGAGCTGTTTTTT.

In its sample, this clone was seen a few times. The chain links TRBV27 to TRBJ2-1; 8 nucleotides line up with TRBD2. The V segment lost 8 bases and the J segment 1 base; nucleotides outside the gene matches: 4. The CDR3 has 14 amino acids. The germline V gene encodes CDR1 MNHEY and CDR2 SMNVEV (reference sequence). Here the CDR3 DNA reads TGTGCCAGCTGTACTAGCGGTTCCTACAATGAGCAGTTCTTC. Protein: CASCTSGSYNEQFF.

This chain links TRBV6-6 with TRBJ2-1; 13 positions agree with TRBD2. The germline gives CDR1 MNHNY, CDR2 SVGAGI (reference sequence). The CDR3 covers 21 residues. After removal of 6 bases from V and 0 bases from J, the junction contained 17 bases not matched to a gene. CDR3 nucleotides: TGTGCCAGCAGCCCAATCCCTGTACTAGCGGGGGGGCCGAGCTCCTACAATGAGCAGTTCTTC. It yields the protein CASSPIPVLAGGPSSYNEQFF.

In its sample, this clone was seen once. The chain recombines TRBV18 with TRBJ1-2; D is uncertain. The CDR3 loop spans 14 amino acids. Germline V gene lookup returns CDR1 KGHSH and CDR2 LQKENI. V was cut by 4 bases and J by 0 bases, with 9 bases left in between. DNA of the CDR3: TGTGCCAGCTCACGTGACACCGCTAACTATGGCTACACCTTC. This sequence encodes CASSRDTANYGYTF.

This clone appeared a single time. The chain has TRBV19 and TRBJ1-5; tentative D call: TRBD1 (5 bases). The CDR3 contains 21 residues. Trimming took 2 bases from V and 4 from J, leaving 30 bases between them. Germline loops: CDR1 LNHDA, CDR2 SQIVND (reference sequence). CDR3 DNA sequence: TGTGCCAGTAGTATAACTCTCGGGGGTTGGTCAGGGCTAAACCCGAATCAGCCCCAGCATTTT. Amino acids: CASSITLGGWSGLNPNQPQHF.

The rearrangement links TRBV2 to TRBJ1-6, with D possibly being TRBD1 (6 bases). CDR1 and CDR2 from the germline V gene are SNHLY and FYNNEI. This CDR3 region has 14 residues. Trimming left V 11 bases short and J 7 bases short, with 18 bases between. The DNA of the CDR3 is TGTGCCGGTAAACAGGGTGGGGAGAATTCACCCCTCCACTTT. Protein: CAGKQGGENSPLHF. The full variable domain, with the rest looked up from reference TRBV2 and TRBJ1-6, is EPEVTQTPSHQVTQMGQEVILRCVPISNHLYFYWYRQILGQKVEFLVSFYNNEISEKSEIFDDQFSVERPDGSNFTLKIRSTKLEDSAMYFCAGKQGGENSPLHFGNGTRLTVT.

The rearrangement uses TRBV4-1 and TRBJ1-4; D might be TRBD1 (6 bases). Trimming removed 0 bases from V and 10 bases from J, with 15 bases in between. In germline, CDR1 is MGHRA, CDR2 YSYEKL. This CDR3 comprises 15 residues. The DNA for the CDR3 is TGCGCCAGCAGCCAAGATGCGGGGGCTCAGGGAAAACTGTTTTTT. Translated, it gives CASSQDAGAQGKLFF.

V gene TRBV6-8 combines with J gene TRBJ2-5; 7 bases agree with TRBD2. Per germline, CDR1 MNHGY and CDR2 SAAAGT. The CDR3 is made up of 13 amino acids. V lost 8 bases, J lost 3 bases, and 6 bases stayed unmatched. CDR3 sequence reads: CASEISGEETQYF. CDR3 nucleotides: TGTGCCAGCGAGATCAGCGGGGAAGAGACCCAGTACTTC.

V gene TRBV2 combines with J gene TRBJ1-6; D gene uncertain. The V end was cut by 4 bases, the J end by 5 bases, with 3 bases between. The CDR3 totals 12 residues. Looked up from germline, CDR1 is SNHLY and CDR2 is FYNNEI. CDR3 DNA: TGTGCCAGCAGTGTTGATAATTCACCCCTCCACTTT. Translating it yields CASSVDNSPLHF.

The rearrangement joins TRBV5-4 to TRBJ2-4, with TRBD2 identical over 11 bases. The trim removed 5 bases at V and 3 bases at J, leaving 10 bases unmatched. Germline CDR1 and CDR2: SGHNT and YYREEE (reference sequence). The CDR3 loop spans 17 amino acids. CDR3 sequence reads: CASSDAGLAGGKNIQYF. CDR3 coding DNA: TGTGCCAGCAGTGACGCGGGGCTAGCGGGGGGCAAAAACATTCAGTACTTC.

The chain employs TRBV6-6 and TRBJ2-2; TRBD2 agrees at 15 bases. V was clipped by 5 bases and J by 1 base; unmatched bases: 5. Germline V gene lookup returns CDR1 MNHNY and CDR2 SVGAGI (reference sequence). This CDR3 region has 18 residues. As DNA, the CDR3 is TGTGCCAGCAGTCCGGGACTAGCGGGGGGATGGAACACCGGGGAGCTGTTTTTT. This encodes CASSPGLAGGWNTGELFF.

CDR3 sequence: CASSYQGPGTGELFF. CDR3 DNA sequence: TGTGCCAGCAGTTATCAGGGCCCGGGCACCGGGGAGCTGTTTTTT. The chain carries TRBV6-5 and TRBJ2-2; a possible D gene is TRBD1 (5 bases). Germline V gene sequence: CDR1 MNHEY, CDR2 SVGAGI. The CDR3 covers 15 residues. With 3 bases removed from V and 4 bases from J, the gap between germline ends came to 12 bases.

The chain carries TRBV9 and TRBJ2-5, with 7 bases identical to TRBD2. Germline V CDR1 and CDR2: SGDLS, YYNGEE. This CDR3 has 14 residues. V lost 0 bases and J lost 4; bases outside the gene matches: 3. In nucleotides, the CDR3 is TGTGCCAGCAGCGTAGCTGGCGGGGGAGAGACCCAGTACTTC. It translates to CASSVAGGGETQYF.

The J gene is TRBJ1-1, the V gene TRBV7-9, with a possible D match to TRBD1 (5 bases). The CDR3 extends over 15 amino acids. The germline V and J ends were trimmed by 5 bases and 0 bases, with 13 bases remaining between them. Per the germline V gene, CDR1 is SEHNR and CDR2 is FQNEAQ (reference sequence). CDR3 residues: CASSPRGNLNTEAFF. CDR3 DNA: TGTGCCAGCAGCCCACGGGGGAACTTGAACACTGAAGCTTTCTTT.

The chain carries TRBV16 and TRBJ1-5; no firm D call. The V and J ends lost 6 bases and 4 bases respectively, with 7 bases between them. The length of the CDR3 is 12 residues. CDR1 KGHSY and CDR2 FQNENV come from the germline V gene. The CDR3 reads CASSASNQPQHF. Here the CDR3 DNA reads TGTGCCAGCAGTGCCTCGAATCAGCCCCAGCATTTT.

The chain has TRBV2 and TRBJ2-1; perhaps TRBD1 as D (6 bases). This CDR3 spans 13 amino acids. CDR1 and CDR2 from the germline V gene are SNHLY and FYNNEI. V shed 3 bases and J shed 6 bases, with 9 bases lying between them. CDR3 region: CASSEEQGNEQFF. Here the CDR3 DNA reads TGTGCCAGCAGTGAGGAACAGGGCAATGAGCAGTTCTTC. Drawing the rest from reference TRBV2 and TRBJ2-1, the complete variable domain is EPEVTQTPSHQVTQMGQEVILRCVPISNHLYFYWYRQILGQKVEFLVSFYNNEISEKSEIFDDQFSVERPDGSNFTLKIRSTKLEDSAMYFCASSEEQGNEQFFGPGTRLTVL.

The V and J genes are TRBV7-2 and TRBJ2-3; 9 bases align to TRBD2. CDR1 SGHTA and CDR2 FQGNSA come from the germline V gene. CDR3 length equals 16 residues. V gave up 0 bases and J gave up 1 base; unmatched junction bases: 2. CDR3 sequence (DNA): TGTGCCAGCAGCTTAGCCCTAGCGGGACGCACAGATACGCAGTATTTT. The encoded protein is CASSLALAGRTDTQYF. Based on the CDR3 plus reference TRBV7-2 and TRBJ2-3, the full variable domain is GAGVSQSPSNKVTEKGKDVELRCDPISGHTALYWYRQSLGQGLEFLIYFQGNSAPDKSGLPSDRFSAERTGGSVSTLTIQRTQQEDSAVYLCASSLALAGRTDTQYFGPGTRLTVL.

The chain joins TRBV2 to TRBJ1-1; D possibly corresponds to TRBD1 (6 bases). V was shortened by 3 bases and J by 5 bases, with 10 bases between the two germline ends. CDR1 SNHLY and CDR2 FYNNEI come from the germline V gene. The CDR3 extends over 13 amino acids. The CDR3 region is CASSDLGTTEAFF. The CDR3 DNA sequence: TGTGCCAGCAGTGATCTGGGGACAACTGAAGCTTTCTTT.

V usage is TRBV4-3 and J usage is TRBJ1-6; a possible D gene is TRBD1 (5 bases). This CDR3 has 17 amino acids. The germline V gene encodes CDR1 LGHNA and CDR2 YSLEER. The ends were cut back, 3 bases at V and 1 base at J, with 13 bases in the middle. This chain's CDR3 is CASSHMGDRSYNSPLHF. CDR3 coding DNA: TGCGCCAGCAGCCACATGGGGGACCGTTCCTATAATTCACCCCTCCACTTT.

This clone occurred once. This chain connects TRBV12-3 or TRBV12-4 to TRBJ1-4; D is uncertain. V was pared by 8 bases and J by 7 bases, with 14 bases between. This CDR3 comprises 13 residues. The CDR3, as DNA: TGTGCCAGCTCCCCGGACTTCTCTGAAAAACTGTTTTTT. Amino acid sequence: CASSPDFSEKLFF.

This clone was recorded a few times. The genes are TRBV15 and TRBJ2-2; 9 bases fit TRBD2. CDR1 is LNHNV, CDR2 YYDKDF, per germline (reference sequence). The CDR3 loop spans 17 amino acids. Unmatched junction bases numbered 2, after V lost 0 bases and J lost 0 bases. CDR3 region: CATSRDTSGSNTGELFF. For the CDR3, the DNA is TGTGCCACCAGCAGAGATACTAGCGGGTCGAACACCGGGGAGCTGTTTTTT.

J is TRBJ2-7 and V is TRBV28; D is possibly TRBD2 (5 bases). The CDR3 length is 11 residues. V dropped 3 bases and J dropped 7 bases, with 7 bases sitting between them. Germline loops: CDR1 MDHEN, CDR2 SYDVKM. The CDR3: CASSFRGEQYF. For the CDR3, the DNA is TGTGCCAGCAGTTTTCGAGGGGAGCAGTACTTC.

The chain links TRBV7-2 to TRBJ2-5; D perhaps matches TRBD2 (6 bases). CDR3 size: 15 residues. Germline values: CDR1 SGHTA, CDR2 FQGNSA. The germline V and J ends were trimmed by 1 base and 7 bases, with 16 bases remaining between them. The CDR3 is CASSLVGTSPGTQYF. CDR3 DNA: TGTGCCAGCAGCTTAGTAGGGACTTCCCCTGGGACCCAGTACTTC. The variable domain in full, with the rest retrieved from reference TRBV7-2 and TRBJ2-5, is GAGVSQSPSNKVTEKGKDVELRCDPISGHTALYWYRQSLGQGLEFLIYFQGNSAPDKSGLPSDRFSAERTGGSVSTLTIQRTQQEDSAVYLCASSLVGTSPGTQYFGPGTRLLVL.

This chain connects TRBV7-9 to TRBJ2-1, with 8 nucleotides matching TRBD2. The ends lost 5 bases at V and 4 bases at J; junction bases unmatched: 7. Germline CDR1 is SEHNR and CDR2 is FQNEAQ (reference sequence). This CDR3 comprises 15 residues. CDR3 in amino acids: CASSQSGGHYNEQFF. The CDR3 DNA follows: TGTGCCAGCAGCCAGAGCGGGGGCCATTACAATGAGCAGTTCTTC.

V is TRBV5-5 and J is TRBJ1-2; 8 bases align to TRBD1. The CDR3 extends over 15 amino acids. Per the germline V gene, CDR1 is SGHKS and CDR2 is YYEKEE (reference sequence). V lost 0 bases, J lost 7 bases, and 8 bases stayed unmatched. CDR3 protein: CASSLAEDRARGYTF. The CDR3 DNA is TGTGCCAGCAGCTTGGCCGAGGACAGGGCCCGTGGCTACACCTTC.

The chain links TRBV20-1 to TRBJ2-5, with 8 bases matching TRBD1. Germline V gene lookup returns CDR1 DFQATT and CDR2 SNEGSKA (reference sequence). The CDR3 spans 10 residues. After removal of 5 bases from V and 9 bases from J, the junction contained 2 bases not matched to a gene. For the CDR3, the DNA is TGCAGTGCTCTCAGGGGGCCCCAGTACTTC. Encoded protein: CSALRGPQYF.

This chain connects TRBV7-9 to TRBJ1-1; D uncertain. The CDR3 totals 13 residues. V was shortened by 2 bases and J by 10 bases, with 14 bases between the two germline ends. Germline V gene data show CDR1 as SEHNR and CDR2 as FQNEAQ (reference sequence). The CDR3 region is CASSLYSSGVAFF. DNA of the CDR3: TGTGCCAGCAGCTTATATTCATCCGGGGTAGCTTTCTTT.

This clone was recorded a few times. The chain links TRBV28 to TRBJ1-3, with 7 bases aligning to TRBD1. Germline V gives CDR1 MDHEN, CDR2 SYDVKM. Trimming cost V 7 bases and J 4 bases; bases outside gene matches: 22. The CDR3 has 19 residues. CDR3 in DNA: TGTGCCAGCACGTCAGGGCGTCTCACCCACAGGGGATCGGGAAACACCATATATTTT. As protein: CASTSGRLTHRGSGNTIYF.